Following are 5 T cell receptor beta chains from one sample sequenced in a study of T cell clonality in common variable immunodeficiency (dated by TCRdb to between 2014 and 2017). The library was built by means of the immunoSEQ multiplex PCR assay. The immuneACCESS repertoire file appears here via TCRdb, limited to in-frame rearrangements. These files lack a portion of the clones; in checked studies, under half of the deficit traces to unresolved V genes, and the cause of the others is not known. There are around 50,000 clones in this sample, and none of them is a singleton. The top ten hold under 2% of the sample. The sequenced sample consisted of peripheral blood mononuclear cells. All receptors come from a person aged 18-70 years in good health.

In this sample, this clone turned up a few times. The CDR3 loop is CASKDRSGSADDYTF. CDR3 bases read: TGTGCCAGTAAGGACCGGAGCGGGAGTGCAGATGAC. V is TRBV19 and J is TRBJ1-2; D is unclear. Read data end 3 residues before the CDR3 end; the end is taken from the germline J gene. Germline-derived CDR1 and CDR2 are LNHDA and SQIVND (reference sequence). CDR3 length equals 15 residues.

This clone was detected many times. The sequence runs out 3 residues before the end of the CDR3; the remainder is reconstructed from the germline J gene. The genes are TRBV5-4 and TRBJ2-3, with TRBD1 matching over 8 bases. V shed 2 bases, J shed 0 bases, and the junction held 2 bases outside the gene matches. This CDR3 is 15 amino acids long. Germline V gene lookup returns CDR1 SGHNT and CDR2 YYREEE (reference sequence). CDR3 sequence: CASSFRGRSTDTQYF. CDR3 bases read: TGTGCCAGCAGCTTCAGGGGGCGTAGCACAGATACG.

The chain's CDR3 is CASSATGFGLLFF. CDR3 DNA (partial): TGTGCCAGTAGTGCGACAGGGTTCGGGTTA. V usage is TRBV19 and J usage is TRBJ1-4, with 7 bases lining up with TRBD1. The read ends 3 residues early relative to the CDR3; the germline J gene fills the gap. Germline values: CDR1 LNHDA, CDR2 SQIVND (reference sequence). CDR3 size: 13 residues.

This clone was counted ten times or more. The read terminates 3 residues before the CDR3 end, so the remaining end is supplied by the germline J gene. The rearrangement uses TRBV18 and TRBJ1-1, with 8 bases identical to TRBD1. The V gene's germline CDR1 is KGHSH and CDR2 LQKENI. Trimming cost V 2 bases and J 4 bases; bases outside gene matches: 0. The CDR3 extends over 13 amino acids. CDR3 sequence: CASSPTGGTEAFF. The part of the CDR3 DNA that was read is TGTGCCAGCTCACCAACAGGGGGCACTGAA.

The sample holds many counts of this clone. With the read ending 3 residues before the CDR3 end, the germline J gene is used to fill in that end. The chain couples TRBV6-2 or TRBV6-3 to TRBJ1-3, with D possibly TRBD1 on 5 matching bases. The germline CDR1 and CDR2 sequences are MNHEY and SVGEGT. Trimming pared 8 bases from V and 4 bases from J, leaving 15 bases between. The CDR3 spans 14 residues. The sequenced part of the CDR3 DNA is TGTGCCAGCTCCGAGTGGACAATCGGAAACACC. This gives the protein CASSEWTIGNT. The CDR3 in full is CASSEWTIGNTIYF.